This T cell receptor (beta chain) was identified in a study of blood T cell repertoires in COVID-19. The germline V gene encodes CDR1 GTSNPN and CDR2 SVGIG (reference sequence). V dropped 4 bases and J dropped 5; count of bases not matched to a gene: 13. The CDR3 sequence is 15 residues long. As processed by the authors: Counts of nucleated cells, estimated from reference gene primer amplification, were obtained. Clones were sequenced by immunoSEQ multiplex PCR, and TCRdb holds only the in-frame ones, with some missing. Clone size and the V and J calls come from that table; the DNA yielded D and trimming. Of roughly 250,000 clones in the sample, 65% to 80% were seen once.

The chain recombines TRBV30 with TRBJ2-5, with 7 positions matching TRBD1. Sequencing was carried out using peripheral blood. This clonotype originated in a woman aged 40 to 49 with active or convalescent COVID-19. In nucleotides, the CDR3 is TGTGCCTGGACTAGACAGGGCTTCCCCGGGGAGACCCAGTACTTC. As protein: CAWTRQGFPGETQYF.